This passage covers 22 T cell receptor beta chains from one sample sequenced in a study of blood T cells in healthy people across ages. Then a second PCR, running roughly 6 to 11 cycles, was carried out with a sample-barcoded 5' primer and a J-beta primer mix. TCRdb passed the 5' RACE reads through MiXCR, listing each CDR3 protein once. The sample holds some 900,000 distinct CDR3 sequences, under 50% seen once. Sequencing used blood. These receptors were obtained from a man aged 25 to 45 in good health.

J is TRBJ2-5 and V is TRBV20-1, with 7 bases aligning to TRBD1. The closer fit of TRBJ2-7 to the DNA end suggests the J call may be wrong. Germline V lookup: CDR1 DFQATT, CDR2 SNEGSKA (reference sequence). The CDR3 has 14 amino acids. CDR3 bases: TGCAGTGCGCCGGGACAGACTTTCTGGGACGAGCAGTACTTC. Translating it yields CSAPGQTFWDEQYF.

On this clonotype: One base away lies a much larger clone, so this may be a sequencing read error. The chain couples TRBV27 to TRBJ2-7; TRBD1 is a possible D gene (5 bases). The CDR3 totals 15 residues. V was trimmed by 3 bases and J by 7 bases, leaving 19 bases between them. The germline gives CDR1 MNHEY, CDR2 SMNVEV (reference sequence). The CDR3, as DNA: TGTGCCAGCAGTTTGAAAGGGCCGGACAATAGTGAGCAGTACTTC. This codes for CASSLKGPDNSEQYF.

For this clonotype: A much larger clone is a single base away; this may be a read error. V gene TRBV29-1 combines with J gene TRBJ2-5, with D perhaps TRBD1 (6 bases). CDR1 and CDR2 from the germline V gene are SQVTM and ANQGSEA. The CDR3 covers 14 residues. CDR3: CSVEPGTYQEAQYF. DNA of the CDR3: TGCAGCGTTGAACCCGGGACATACCAAGAGGCCCAGTACTTC.

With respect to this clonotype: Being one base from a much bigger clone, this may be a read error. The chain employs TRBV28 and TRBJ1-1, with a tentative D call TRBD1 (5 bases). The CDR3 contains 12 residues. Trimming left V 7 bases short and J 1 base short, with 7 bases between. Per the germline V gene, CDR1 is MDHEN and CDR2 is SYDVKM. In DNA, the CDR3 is TGTGCCAGCAAACAGGCGAACACTGAAGCTTTCTTT. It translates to CASKQANTEAFF.

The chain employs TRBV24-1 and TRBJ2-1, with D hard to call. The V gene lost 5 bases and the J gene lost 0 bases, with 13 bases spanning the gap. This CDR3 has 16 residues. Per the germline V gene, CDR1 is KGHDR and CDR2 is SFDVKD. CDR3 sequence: CATSGPAANSYNEQFF. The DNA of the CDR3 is TGTGCCACCAGTGGCCCTGCAGCGAACTCCTACAATGAGCAGTTCTTC.

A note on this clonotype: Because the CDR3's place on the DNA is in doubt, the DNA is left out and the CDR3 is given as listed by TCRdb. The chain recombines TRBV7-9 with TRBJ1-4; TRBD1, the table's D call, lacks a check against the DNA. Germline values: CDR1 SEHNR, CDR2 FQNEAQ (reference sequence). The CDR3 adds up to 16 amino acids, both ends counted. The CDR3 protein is CASSFGQGSRGEKLFF.

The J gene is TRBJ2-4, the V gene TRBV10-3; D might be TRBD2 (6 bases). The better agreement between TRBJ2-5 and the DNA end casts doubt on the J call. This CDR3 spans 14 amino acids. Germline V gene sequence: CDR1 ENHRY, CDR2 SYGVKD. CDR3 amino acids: CATRDSKVGETQYF. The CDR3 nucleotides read TGTGCCACGAGGGACTCCAAAGTTGGGGAGACCCAGTACTTC.

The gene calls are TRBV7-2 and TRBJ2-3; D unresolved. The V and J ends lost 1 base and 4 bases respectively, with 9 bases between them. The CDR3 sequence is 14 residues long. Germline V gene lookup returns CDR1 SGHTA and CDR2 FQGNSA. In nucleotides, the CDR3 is TGTGCCAGCAGCTTAGAGAGTCCGGCAGATACGCAGTATTTT. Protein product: CASSLESPADTQYF.

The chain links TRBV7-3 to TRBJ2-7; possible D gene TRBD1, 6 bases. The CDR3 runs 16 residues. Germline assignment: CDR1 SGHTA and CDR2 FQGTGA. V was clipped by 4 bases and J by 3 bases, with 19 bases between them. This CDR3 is CASSYRDKGTLYEQYF. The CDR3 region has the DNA TGTGCCAGCAGCTACAGGGATAAGGGCACCCTCTACGAGCAGTACTTC. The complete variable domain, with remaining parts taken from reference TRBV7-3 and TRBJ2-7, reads GAGVSQTPSNKVTEKGKYVELRCDPISGHTALYWYRQSLGQGPEFLIYFQGTGAADDSGLPNDRFFAVRPEGSVSTLKIQRTERGDSAVYLCASSYRDKGTLYEQYFGPGTRLTVT.

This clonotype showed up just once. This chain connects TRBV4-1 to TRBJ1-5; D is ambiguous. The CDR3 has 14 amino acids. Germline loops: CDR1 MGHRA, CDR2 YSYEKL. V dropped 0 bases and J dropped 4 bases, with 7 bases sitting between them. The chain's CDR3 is CASSQDMWNQPQHF. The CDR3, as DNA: TGCGCCAGCAGCCAAGATATGTGGAATCAGCCCCAGCATTTT.

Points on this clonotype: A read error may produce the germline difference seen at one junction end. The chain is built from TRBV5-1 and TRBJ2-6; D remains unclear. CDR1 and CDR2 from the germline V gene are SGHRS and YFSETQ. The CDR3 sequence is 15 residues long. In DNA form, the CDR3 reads TGCGCCAGCAGCTTGATTGCGAGTGGGTCCAACGTCCTGACTTTC. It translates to CASSLIASGSNVLTF.

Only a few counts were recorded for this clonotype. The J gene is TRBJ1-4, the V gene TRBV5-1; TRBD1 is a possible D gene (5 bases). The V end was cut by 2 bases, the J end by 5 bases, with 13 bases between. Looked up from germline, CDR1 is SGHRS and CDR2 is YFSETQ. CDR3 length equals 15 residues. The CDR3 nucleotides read TGCGCCAGCAGCTTCGGGGGGACCCCGAATGAAAAACTGTTTTTT. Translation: CASSFGGTPNEKLFF.

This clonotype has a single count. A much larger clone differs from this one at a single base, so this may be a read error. The chain's CDR3 is CASSETPGPASADTQYF. DNA for the CDR3: TGTGCCAGCAGCGAAACCCCTGGGCCGGCCAGCGCAGATACGCAGTATTTT. The chain employs TRBV2 and TRBJ2-3; D gene ambiguous. The CDR3 contains 17 residues. The germline V gene encodes CDR1 SNHLY and CDR2 FYNNEI. The V gene lost 6 bases and the J gene lost 4 bases, with 23 bases spanning the gap.

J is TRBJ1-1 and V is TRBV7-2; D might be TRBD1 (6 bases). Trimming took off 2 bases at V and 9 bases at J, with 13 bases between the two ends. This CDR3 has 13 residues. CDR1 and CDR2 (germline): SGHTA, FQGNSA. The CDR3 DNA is TGTGCCAGCAGCTTAAGGCGTACAGGGCAAGCTTTCTTT. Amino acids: CASSLRRTGQAFF.

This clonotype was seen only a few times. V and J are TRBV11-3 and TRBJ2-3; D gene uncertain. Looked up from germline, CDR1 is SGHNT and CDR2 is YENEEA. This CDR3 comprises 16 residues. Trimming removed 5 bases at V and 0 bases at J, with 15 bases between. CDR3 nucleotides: TGTGCCAGCAGCCGCCGGGCCAAAACTAGCACAGATACGCAGTATTTT. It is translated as CASSRRAKTSTDTQYF.

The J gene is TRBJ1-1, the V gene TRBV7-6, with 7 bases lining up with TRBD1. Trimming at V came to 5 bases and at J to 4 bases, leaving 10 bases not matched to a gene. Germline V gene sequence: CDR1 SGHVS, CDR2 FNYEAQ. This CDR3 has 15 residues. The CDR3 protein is CASSQQQGQSTEAFF. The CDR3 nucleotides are TGTGCCAGCAGCCAACAACAGGGGCAAAGCACTGAAGCTTTCTTT.

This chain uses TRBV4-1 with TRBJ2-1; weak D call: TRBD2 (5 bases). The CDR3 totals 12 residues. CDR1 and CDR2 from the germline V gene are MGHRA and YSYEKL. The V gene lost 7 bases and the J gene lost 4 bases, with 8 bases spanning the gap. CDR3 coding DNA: TGCGCCAGCACCGGGGATTACAATGAGCAGTTCTTC. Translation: CASTGDYNEQFF.

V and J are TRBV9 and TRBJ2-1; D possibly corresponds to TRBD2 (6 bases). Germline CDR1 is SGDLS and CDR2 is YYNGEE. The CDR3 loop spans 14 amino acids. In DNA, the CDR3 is TGTGTCAGTGAGCCCGGGGACTTCGGCAATGAGCAGTTCTTC. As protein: CVSEPGDFGNEQFF.

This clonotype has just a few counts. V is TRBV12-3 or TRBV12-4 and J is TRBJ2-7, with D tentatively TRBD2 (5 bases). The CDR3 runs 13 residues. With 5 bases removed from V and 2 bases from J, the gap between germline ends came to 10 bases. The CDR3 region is CASSQAETYEQYF. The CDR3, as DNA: TGTGCCAGCAGTCAAGCGGAAACCTACGAGCAGTACTTC.

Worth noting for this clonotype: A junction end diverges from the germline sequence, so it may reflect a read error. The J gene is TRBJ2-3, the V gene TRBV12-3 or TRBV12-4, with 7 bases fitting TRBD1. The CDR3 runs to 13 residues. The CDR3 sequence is CASSCEGADTQYF. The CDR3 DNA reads TGTGCCAGCAGTTGTGAGGGGGCAGATACGCAATATTTT.

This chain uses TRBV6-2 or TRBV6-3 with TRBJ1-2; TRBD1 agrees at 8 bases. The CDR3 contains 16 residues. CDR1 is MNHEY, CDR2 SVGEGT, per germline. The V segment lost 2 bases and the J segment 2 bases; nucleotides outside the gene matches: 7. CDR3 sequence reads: CASSYLGTGLNYGYTF. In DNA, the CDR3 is TGTGCCAGCAGTTACCTCGGGACAGGCCTGAACTATGGCTACACCTTC.

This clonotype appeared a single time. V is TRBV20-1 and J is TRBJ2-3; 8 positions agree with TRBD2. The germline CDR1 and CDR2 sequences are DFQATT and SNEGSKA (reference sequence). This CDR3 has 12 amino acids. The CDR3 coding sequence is TGCAGCGCCAAAGCGGGGGCAGATACGCAGTATTTT. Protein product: CSAKAGADTQYF.